This TCR beta chain was identified during a study of CD4 T cells in relation to SARS-CoV-2 and coronaviruses. Study findings and constraints: Memory recall responses, not primary responses primed in culture, are what the assay detects.

This CDR3 has 17 residues. Per germline, CDR1 SGHKS and CDR2 YYEKEE (reference sequence). V lost 4 bases and J lost 5, with 21 bases in between. Repertoires were generated with immunoSEQ multiplex PCR, while TCRdb's copy carries only in-frame clones and drops some. Here the sample spans 58,000 or so clones, 92% being singletons. Note on this clone: Its antigen is undetermined.

Sequencing was performed on naive CD4+ T cells from PBMCs. Specified subset: naive CD4+ T cells isolated by negative enrichment. The clonotype comes from an adult with COVID-19. The rearrangement joins TRBV5-5 to TRBJ2-2, with D perhaps TRBD2 (6 bases). CDR3 sequence reads: CASSIASWIGGTGELFF. CDR3 coding DNA: TGTGCCAGCAGCATTGCGTCCTGGATCGGGGGAACCGGGGAGCTGTTTTTT.